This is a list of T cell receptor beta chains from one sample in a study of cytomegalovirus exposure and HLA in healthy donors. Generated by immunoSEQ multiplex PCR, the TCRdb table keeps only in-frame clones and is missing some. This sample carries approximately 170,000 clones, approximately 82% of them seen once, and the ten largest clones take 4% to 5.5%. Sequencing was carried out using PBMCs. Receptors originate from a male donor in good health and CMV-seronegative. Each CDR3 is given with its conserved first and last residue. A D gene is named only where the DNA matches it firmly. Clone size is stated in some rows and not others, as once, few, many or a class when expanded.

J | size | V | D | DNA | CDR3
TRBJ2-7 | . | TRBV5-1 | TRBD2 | TGCGCCAGCAGCTTAGAAGCGGGAGGAGGGCTCGAGCAGTACTTC | CASSLEAGGGLEQYF
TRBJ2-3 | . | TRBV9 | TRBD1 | TGTGCCAGCAGCTCGACAGGGGGAAGCACAGATACGCAGTATTTT | CASSSTGGSTDTQYF
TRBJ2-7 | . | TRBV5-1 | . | TGCGCCAGCAGCTTCGGAGGCTCCTACGAGCAGTACTTC | CASSFGGSYEQYF
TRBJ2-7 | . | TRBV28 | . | TGTGCCAGCAGTTTTAATGTGGGAGACACCTCCTACGAGCAGTACTTC | CASSFNVGDTSYEQYF
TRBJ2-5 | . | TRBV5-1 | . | TGCGCCAGCAGCTTGACGACAGGCCGACAAGAGACCCAGTACTTC | CASSLTTGRQETQYF
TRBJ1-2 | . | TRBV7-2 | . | TGTGCCAGCAGCTTAGCCCAGATCTATGGCTACACCTTC | CASSLAQIYGYTF
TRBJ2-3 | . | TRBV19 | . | TGTGCCAGTAGTATAGCAAGAGCAGATACGCAGTATTTT | CASSIARADTQYF
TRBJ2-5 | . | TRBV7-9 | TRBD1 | TGTGCCAGCAGCCTCCGACAGGGTGGCGAGACCCAGTACTTC | CASSLRQGGETQYF
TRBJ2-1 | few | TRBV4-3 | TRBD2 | TGCGCCAGCAGCCAAGAAACTAGCGGGAGGGATGAGCAGTTCTTC | CASSQETSGRDEQFF
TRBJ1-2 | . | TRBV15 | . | TGTGCCACCAGCTCCCGCAGGGGTGTCAACTATGGCTACACCTTC | CATSSRRGVNYGYTF
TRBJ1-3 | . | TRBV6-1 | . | TGTGCCAGCAGTACAGGGAATCGAAACACCATATATTTT | CASSTGNRNTIYF
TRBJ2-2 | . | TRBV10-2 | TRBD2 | TGCGCCAGCAGTGAGTCGGGCGGGGGGGCCACCGGGGAGCTGTTTTTT | CASSESGGGATGELFF
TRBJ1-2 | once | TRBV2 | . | TGTGCCAGCGCACAGGAGATGGGCTACACCTTC | CASAQEMGYTF
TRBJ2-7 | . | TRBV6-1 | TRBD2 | TGTGCCAGCAGTGAAGCGCTAAGCGGGAGTTTCCACGAGCAGTACTTC | CASSEALSGSFHEQYF
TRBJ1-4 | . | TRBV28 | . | TGTGCCAGCTGCCCAGGACAGACCCCGGAAAAACTGTTTTTT | CASCPGQTPEKLFF
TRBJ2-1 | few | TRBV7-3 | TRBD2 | TGTGCCAGCAGCTTGTTCTCCGGGAGGGCCTCGGATGAGCAGTTCTTC | CASSLFSGRASDEQFF
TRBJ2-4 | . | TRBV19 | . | TGTGCCAGTAGTACCATATGGGAGGGGGGTCTAGCCAAAAACATTCAGTACTTC | CASSTIWEGGLAKNIQYF
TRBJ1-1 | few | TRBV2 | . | TGTGCCAGCAGTGCTCGGGTACCGAACACTGAAGCTTTCTTT | CASSARVPNTEAFF
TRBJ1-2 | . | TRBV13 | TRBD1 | TGTGCCAGCAGCGCCAACAGGGGGCACGGGGGCTACACCTTC | CASSANRGHGGYTF
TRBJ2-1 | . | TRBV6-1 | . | TGTGCCAGCAGGGGCTTGGCGGGACCCTACAATGAGCAGTTCTTC | CASRGLAGPYNEQFF
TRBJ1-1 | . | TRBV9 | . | TGTGCCAGCAGCGCAACCCCGGGGATGGGCACTGAAGCTTTCTTT | CASSATPGMGTEAFF
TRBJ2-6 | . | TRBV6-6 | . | TGTGCCAGCAGTTTCCGGGTTTCTGGGGCCAACGTCCTGACTTTC | CASSFRVSGANVLTF
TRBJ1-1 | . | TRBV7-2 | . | TGTGCCAGCAGCACCCGACAGGCTCTAGAAGCTTTCTTT | CASSTRQALEAFF
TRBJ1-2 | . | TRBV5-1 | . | TGCGCCAGCAGCTTGCAATCAGGAAATGGCTACACCTTC | CASSLQSGNGYTF
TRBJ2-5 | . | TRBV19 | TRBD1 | TGTGCCAGTAGTATAAATTCAGGGGGCAGAAAGACCCAGTACTTC | CASSINSGGRKTQYF
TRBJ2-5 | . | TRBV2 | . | TGTGCCAGCAGTGGAGGGGAGACCCAGTACTTC | CASSGGETQYF
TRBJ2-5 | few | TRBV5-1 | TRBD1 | TGCGCCAGCAGCCAAAGACAGGGATTGAAGACCCAGTACTTC | CASSQRQGLKTQYF
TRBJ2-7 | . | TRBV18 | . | TGTGCCAGCTCACCCTCCTCCCGACAGCGAGCCGAGCAGTACTTC | CASSPSSRQRAEQYF
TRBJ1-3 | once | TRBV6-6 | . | TGTGCCAGCAGTTACTCGGCACAGGGCCTCGGCACCATATATTTT | CASSYSAQGLGTIYF
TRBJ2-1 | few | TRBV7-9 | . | TGTGCCAGCACGCGGAGCTCCTACAATGAGCAGTTCTTC | CASTRSSYNEQFF
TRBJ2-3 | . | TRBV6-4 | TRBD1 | TGTGCCAGCAGCCCCGGACAGGGAGTCCCAGATACGCAGTATTTT | CASSPGQGVPDTQYF
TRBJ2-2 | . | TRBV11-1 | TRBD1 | TGTGCCAGCAGCTACCCAACGGGACAGATGTACACCGGGGAGCTGTTTTTT | CASSYPTGQMYTGELFF
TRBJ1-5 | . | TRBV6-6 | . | TGTGCCAGCAGTTACGGGCACAGGGCCGCCAATCAGCCCCAGCATTTT | CASSYGHRAANQPQHF
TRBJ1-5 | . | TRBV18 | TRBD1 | TGTGCCAGCTCACCACAGGGACAGGGGAGTCAGCCCCAGCATTTT | CASSPQGQGSQPQHF
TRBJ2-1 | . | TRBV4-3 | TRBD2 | TGCGCCAGCTGCCAATACGGGAGGGATGGGGATGAGCAGTTCTTC | CASCQYGRDGDEQFF
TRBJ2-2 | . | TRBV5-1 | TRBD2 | TGCGCCAGCAGCCGGAGGACTAGTGATGCCGGGGAGCTGTTTTTT | CASSRRTSDAGELFF
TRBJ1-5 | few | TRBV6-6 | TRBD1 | TGTGCCAGCAGCCAAGACAGGGGCCATCAGCCCCAGCATTTT | CASSQDRGHQPQHF
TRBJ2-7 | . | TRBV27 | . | TGTGCCAGCAGCTCCTTGGGGCGCAACTACGAGCAGTACTTC | CASSSLGRNYEQYF
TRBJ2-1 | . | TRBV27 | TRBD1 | TGTGCCAGCAGTTTATCCGACAGGGATTCGTTCTATGAGCAGTTCTTC | CASSLSDRDSFYEQFF
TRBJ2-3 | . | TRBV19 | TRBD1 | TGTGCCAGTAGTCTTCGACAGGGGAGGTTGACAGATACGCAGTATTTT | CASSLRQGRLTDTQYF
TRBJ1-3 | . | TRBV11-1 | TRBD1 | TGTGCCAGCAGCCTGACAGGGTCTGGAAACACCATATATTTT | CASSLTGSGNTIYF
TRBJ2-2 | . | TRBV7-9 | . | TGTGCCAGCAGTTTCGTTCCGGGACTCAGCACCGGGGAGCTGTTTTTT | CASSFVPGLSTGELFF
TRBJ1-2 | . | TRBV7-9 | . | TGTGCCAGCAACGCGGGGGTTGGCTACACCTTC | CASNAGVGYTF
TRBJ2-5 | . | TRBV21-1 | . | TGTGCCAGCAGCAAGGGACTAGCGGGAGTTAAGGTCGTCGATGAGACCCAGTACTTC | CASSKGLAGVKVVDETQYF
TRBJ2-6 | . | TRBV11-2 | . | TGTGCCAGCAGCTCAGGGTCTGGGGCCAACGTCCTGACTTTC | CASSSGSGANVLTF
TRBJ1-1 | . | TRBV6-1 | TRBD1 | TGTGCCAGCAGCGGGACAGGGATGAACACTGAAGCTTTCTTT | CASSGTGMNTEAFF
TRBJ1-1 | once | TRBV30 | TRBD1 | TGTGCCTGGAGGAAGGGACAGGGAAAGTATGAAGCTTTCTTT | CAWRKGQGKYEAFF
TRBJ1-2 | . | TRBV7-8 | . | TGTGCCAGCAGCTTAAATGCGGTCCCTACTAACATCTATGGCTACACCTTC | CASSLNAVPTNIYGYTF
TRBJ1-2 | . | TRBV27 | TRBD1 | TGTGCCAGCAAAATGATCGGGACAGGTCATGGCTACACCTTC | CASKMIGTGHGYTF
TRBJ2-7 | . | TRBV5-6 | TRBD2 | TGTGCCAGCAGCCCCGGGGGGGTGGAGAGCGAGCAGTACTTC | CASSPGGVESEQYF
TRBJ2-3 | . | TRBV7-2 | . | TGTGCCAGCAGCTTAGGGACTGCACGCACAGATACGCAGTATTTT | CASSLGTARTDTQYF
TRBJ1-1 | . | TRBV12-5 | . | TGTGCTAGTGCCAGGGGCAACGGTGAAGCTTTCTTT | CASARGNGEAFF
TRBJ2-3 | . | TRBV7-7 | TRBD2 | TGTGCCAGCAGCGAGGGATCGGGGGGAAGGTGGGATACGCAGTATTTT | CASSEGSGGRWDTQYF
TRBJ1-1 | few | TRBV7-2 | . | TGTGCCAGCAGCTTAGCGCAGTACACTGAAGCTTTCTTT | CASSLAQYTEAFF